The 3 T cell receptor beta chains below come from one sample, sequenced in a study of response to subunit inactivated influenza vaccine. MiXCR was run by TCRdb on the RT-PCR reads, yielding one entry per CDR3 protein. The sample records about 190,000 distinct CDR3 sequences, around 14% being singletons. The sample in question was CD8+ T cells sorted from PBMCs, obtained less than 6 days after vaccination. The receptors shown here come from a man aged 45-65 years who received an inactivated influenza vaccine.

This clonotype was picked up a small number of times. The chain couples TRBV28 to TRBJ2-7; 10 nucleotides match TRBD1. With V trimmed by 2 bases and J by 3 bases, 4 bases remained unmatched. The CDR3 has 15 amino acids. Per the germline V gene, CDR1 is MDHEN and CDR2 is SYDVKM. CDR3 DNA: TGTGCCAGCAGTTTACTCCGGGACAGGGGCTACGAGCAGTACTTC. Translating it yields CASSLLRDRGYEQYF.

The chain has TRBV30 and TRBJ2-1; D gene ambiguous. The germline gives CDR1 GTSNPN, CDR2 SVGIG (reference sequence). The V gene lost 2 bases and the J gene lost 2 bases, with 7 bases spanning the gap. This CDR3 is 13 amino acids long. In DNA, the CDR3 is TGTGCCTGGAGTTTGGTAGCCTACAATGAGCAGTTCTTC. It encodes CAWSLVAYNEQFF.

The rearrangement links TRBV12-3 or TRBV12-4 to TRBJ1-2; unclear D gene. CDR3 length: 15 amino acids. V was trimmed by 2 bases and J by 5 bases, leaving 15 bases between them. The CDR3 nucleotides are TGTGCCAGCAGTTTATCCGAGGACCTATGGTATGGCTACACCTTC. Its protein product is CASSLSEDLWYGYTF.